The rows below give T cell receptor beta chains drawn from one sample of a study of human T cells and chemical hapten exposure. From the RACE reads, TCRdb called clonotypes with MiXCR, one entry per CDR3 protein. This sample has 120,000 or so distinct CDR3 sequences, with roughly 10% found just once. The sequences come from whole blood, collected in connection with sensitization to the hapten diphenylcyclopropenone (DPC). The receptors come from a woman aged 45-60 years with alopecia areata. Some clones in this sample may be carry-over from other donors' samples. Each CDR3 is given with its conserved first and last residue. The order of the fields is J gene, V gene, clone size, D gene, CDR3 DNA, CDR3 protein. A D gene is named only where the DNA matches it firmly. Size values are once, few and many counts, or a class for expanded clones, and some rows have none.

TRBJ2-2,TRBV5-1,.,TRBD2,TGCGCCAGCAGCTTTGAGCGGGAGACCGGGGAGCTGTTTTTT,CASSFERETGELFF
TRBJ1-1,TRBV30,few,.,TGTGCCTGCTACCTGGGGAACACTGAAGCTTTCTTT,CACYLGNTEAFF
TRBJ1-5,TRBV12-3/TRBV12-4,many,.,TGTGCCAGCAGTTTGTCCGGGCCAGGGCAGCCCCAGCATTTT,CASSLSGPGQPQHF
TRBJ2-7,TRBV20-1,few,.,TGCAGTGCTGAAGTAGCTTACTCCTACGAGCAGTACTTC,CSAEVAYSYEQYF
TRBJ2-7,TRBV28,many,TRBD1,TGTGCCAGCAGTCCGGCTGGGGCAGGGGGTGGGTACGAGCAGTACTTC,CASSPAGAGGGYEQYF
TRBJ2-3,TRBV19,.,TRBD2,TGTGCCAGTACTAGCGGGGGGCCAGATACGCAGTATTTT,CASTSGGPDTQYF
TRBJ2-3,TRBV4-1,few,TRBD2,TGCGCCAGCAGCAAAAGACAGGTCCCCGGGACTAGCGGCACAGATACGCAGTATTTT,CASSKRQVPGTSGTDTQYF
TRBJ1-4,TRBV12-3/TRBV12-4,many,.,TGTGCCAGCGGAAAATACAGGAGGGATGAAAAACTGTTTTTT,CASGKYRRDEKLFF
TRBJ2-1,TRBV7-2,few,.,TGTGCCAGCAGCCTTACAGGGATCTCCTACAATGAGCAGTTCTTC,CASSLTGISYNEQFF
TRBJ1-5,TRBV28,many,.,TGTGCCAGCAGAGGAGGGTATAGCAATCAGCCCCAGCATTTT,CASRGGYSNQPQHF
TRBJ1-5,TRBV7-2,few,.,TGTGCCAGCAGCTTAGGGGACCATAGCAATCAGCCCCAGCATTTT,CASSLGDHSNQPQHF
TRBJ2-1,TRBV7-2,.,.,TGTGCCAGCAGCTTGTTAGAGTGGGGTGAGCAGTTCTTC,CASSLLEWGEQFF
TRBJ2-1,TRBV9,few,TRBD2,TGTGCCAGCAGCGTAGAGGCTAGCGGGGGGGGAGAGCAGTTCTTC,CASSVEASGGGEQFF
TRBJ2-3,TRBV12-3/TRBV12-4,few,.,TGTGCCAGCAGGGAGGGGGCCTGGGGGGCAGATACGCAGTATTTT,CASREGAWGADTQYF
TRBJ2-5,TRBV5-1,few,.,TGCGCCAGCAGCTTAAATGTGGCGGGCGAAGAGACCCAGTACTTC,CASSLNVAGEETQYF
TRBJ1-4,TRBV20-1,.,TRBD1,TGCAGTGCTAGAGATATCCGACAGGGGGATGAAAAACTGTTTTTT,CSARDIRQGDEKLFF
TRBJ1-1,TRBV15,few,.,TGTGCCACCAGCACCGGGGCAGGGAAGACTGAAGCTTTCTTT,CATSTGAGKTEAFF
TRBJ1-2,TRBV27,many,TRBD1,TGTGCCAGCAGTTTAAGTGGGGACAGCTATGGCTACACCTTC,CASSLSGDSYGYTF
TRBJ1-3,TRBV4-3,few,.,TGCGCCAGCAGCCAAGACGGGACAAAGTCTGGAAACACCATATATTTT,CASSQDGTKSGNTIYF
TRBJ2-1,TRBV4-1,many,TRBD2,TGCGCCAGCAGCCATCCCGGGACTAGCCGGGTTGAGCAGTTCTTC,CASSHPGTSRVEQFF
TRBJ1-1,TRBV9,.,TRBD1,TGTGCCAGCAGCGGACGACAAATGACAGGGAAGACTGAAGCTTTCTTT,CASSGRQMTGKTEAFF
TRBJ1-4,TRBV15,.,TRBD1,TGTGCCACCAGGAGACGGGACAGTACTAATGAAAAACTGCTTTTT,CATRRRDSTNEKLLF
TRBJ2-5,TRBV20-1,.,.,TGCAGTGCTAGTACGAGGGAGCTTCGCGAGACCCAGTACTTC,CSASTRELRETQYF